The 18 T cell receptor beta chains in this list originate from one sample, sequenced in a study of response to subunit inactivated influenza vaccine. TCRdb fed the RT-PCR reads into MiXCR, producing one record per CDR3 protein. This sample has fewer than 600,000 distinct CDR3 sequences, with less than 7.5% found just once. The specimen comprised PBMCs from blood, sampled around 25 months after vaccination. All receptors derive from a man aged 50 to 69 who received an inactivated influenza vaccine.

This clonotype was seen only a few times. This chain connects TRBV3-1 to TRBJ1-2; D remains unclear. From germline, CDR1 is LGHDT and CDR2 YNNKEL (reference sequence). The CDR3 runs to 17 residues. Trimming left V 3 bases short and J 3 bases short, with 20 bases between. DNA of the CDR3: TGTGCCAGCAGCCAGGTACCAATTATACTCAGCGACTATGGCTACACCTTC. Translating it yields CASSQVPIILSDYGYTF.

This clonotype was picked up many times. V and J are TRBV24-1 and TRBJ2-7; D is unclear. The CDR3 has 13 residues. Germline values: CDR1 KGHDR, CDR2 SFDVKD. V lost 9 bases to trimming and J lost 2 bases, with 13 bases between them. CDR3 DNA: TGTGCCACCGAGTCTCCGTTTACCTACGAGCAGTACTTC. Amino acid sequence: CATESPFTYEQYF.

This clonotype has only a few counts. The rearrangement links TRBV29-1 to TRBJ2-6, with 8 positions matching TRBD1. The CDR3 consists of 15 residues. Germline-derived CDR1 and CDR2 are SQVTM and ANQGSEA. V lost 6 bases, J lost 0 bases, and 4 bases stayed unmatched. CDR3 region: CSVGTGYSGANVLTF. CDR3 nucleotides: TGCAGCGTCGGGACAGGCTACTCTGGGGCCAACGTCCTGACTTTC.

The chain carries TRBV15 and TRBJ1-1; no reliable D call. The ends were cut back, 5 bases at V and 4 bases at J, with 11 bases in the middle. This CDR3 comprises 13 residues. Germline CDR1 reads LNHNV; CDR2 reads YYDKDF (reference sequence). The CDR3 DNA is TGTGCCACCAGCGCAGATGGGAGCACTGAAGCTTTCTTT. This translates into CATSADGSTEAFF.

This clonotype has ten or more counts. V and J are TRBV28 and TRBJ2-7; 7 bases are a match to TRBD1. The germline CDR1 and CDR2 sequences are MDHEN and SYDVKM. The CDR3 totals 15 residues. V gave up 4 bases and J gave up 1 base; unmatched junction bases: 7. The DNA of the CDR3 is TGTGCCAGCAGTTCTTCCGGGACAGCATCCTACGAGCAGTACTTC. Its translation: CASSSSGTASYEQYF.

This clonotype occurred a few times. The chain combines TRBV28 with TRBJ1-3; the D is unclear. V dropped 8 bases and J dropped 0 bases, with 14 bases sitting between them. The germline gives CDR1 MDHEN, CDR2 SYDVKM. The CDR3 loop spans 15 amino acids. CDR3 sequence (DNA): TGTGCCAGCCATAAGAGGCCGGCCTCTGGAAACACCATATATTTT. Translated: CASHKRPASGNTIYF. Full variable domain (missing parts from reference TRBV28 and TRBJ1-3): DVKVTQSSRYLVKRTGEKVFLECVQDMDHENMFWYRQDPGLGLRLIYFSYDVKMKEKGDIPEGYSVSREKKERFSLILESASTNQTSMYLCASHKRPASGNTIYFGEGSWLTVV.

This clonotype has a count of ten or more. The chain employs TRBV29-1 and TRBJ1-5; 11 bases are shared with TRBD1. The J segment lost 7 bases and the V segment lost 8 bases, leaving 7 bases of the junction unmatched. Germline V gene lookup returns CDR1 SQVTM and CDR2 ANQGSEA. This CDR3 has 13 residues. The CDR3 DNA follows: TGCAGCCCGAGGACAGGGGGCTTGCAGCCCCAGCATTTT. It encodes CSPRTGGLQPQHF.

The chain combines TRBV5-5 with TRBJ1-2; 8 positions match TRBD1. The ends lost 2 bases at V and 7 bases at J; junction bases unmatched: 13. Germline V gene data show CDR1 as SGHKS and CDR2 as YYEKEE (reference sequence). CDR3 length: 16 residues. CDR3 DNA: TGTGCCAGCAGCTTTTGGGACAGGAAATTTTGGGTTGGCTACACCTTC. Translating gives CASSFWDRKFWVGYTF.

This clonotype was detected ten times or more. The chain combines TRBV20-1 with TRBJ2-7; 9 nucleotides match TRBD2. Germline V gene lookup returns CDR1 DFQATT and CDR2 SNEGSKA (reference sequence). J lost 6 bases, V lost 0 bases, and 6 bases had no gene match. The CDR3 contains 14 residues. The CDR3 sequence: CSAREISGRVEQYF. CDR3 sequence (DNA): TGCAGTGCTAGAGAGATTAGCGGGAGAGTCGAGCAGTACTTC.

This clonotype occurred a few times. The rearrangement links TRBV12-3 or TRBV12-4 to TRBJ2-3; TRBD2 matches 14 bases. J gave up 4 bases and V 1 base, and 13 bases lay outside the gene matches. CDR3 length equals 20 residues. CDR3 DNA sequence: TGTGCCAGCAGTTTAGATAAGGGACTAGCGGGAGATAAGCGGTCAGATACGCAGTATTTT. Its translation: CASSLDKGLAGDKRSDTQYF.

This clonotype was seen ten or more times. The gene calls are TRBV29-1 and TRBJ2-1; D is tentatively TRBD1 or TRBD2 (5 bases each). V gave up 3 bases and J gave up 8 bases, with 14 bases separating them. Germline CDR1 is SQVTM and CDR2 is ANQGSEA. CDR3 length: 13 amino acids. CDR3 sequence (DNA): TGCAGCGTTGAGGGCAGGGAGCTCGATGAGCAGTTCTTC. This encodes CSVEGRELDEQFF.

This clonotype was seen a few times. CDR3 DNA: TGTGCCAGCAGTATGGGACCGGCACGAGACATTCAGTACTTC. As protein: CASSMGPARDIQYF. The gene calls are TRBV12-3 or TRBV12-4 and TRBJ2-4, with D perhaps assigned TRBD1 or TRBD2 (5 bases each). The ends were cut back, 5 bases at V and 8 bases at J, with 16 bases in the middle. The CDR3 runs 14 residues.

The rearrangement uses TRBV7-2 and TRBJ1-5, with D maybe TRBD1 (6 bases). Germline CDR1 and CDR2: SGHTA and FQGNSA. CDR3 length equals 14 residues. V lost 5 bases and J 4 bases, leaving 12 bases between the germline ends. CDR3 region: CASSEQGINQPQHF. The CDR3 coding sequence is TGTGCCAGCAGCGAACAGGGTATTAATCAGCCCCAGCATTTT.

This clonotype has more than one count but fewer than ten. V usage is TRBV21-1 and J usage is TRBJ2-4; TRBD2 is the table's D call and was not checked against the DNA. TRBV21-1 is noted as a pseudogene. This CDR3 has 20 amino acids. Here the CDR3 reads CASSKPPRASGGAFKNIQYF. In nucleotides, the CDR3 is TGTGCCAGCAGCAAACCCCCTCGGGCTAGCGGGGGGGCCTTTAAAAACATTCAGTACTTC.

J is TRBJ2-2 and V is TRBV7-2, with 8 bases that match TRBD1. With V trimmed by 4 bases and J by 4 bases, 11 bases remained unmatched. In germline, CDR1 is SGHTA, CDR2 FQGNSA. This CDR3 contains 17 residues. The CDR3 DNA sequence: TGTGCCAGCAGCTCCCTCCGGACAGGGAGGCTCACCGGGGAGCTGTTTTTT. It specifies CASSSLRTGRLTGELFF.

This clonotype turned up a few times. The rearrangement uses TRBV6-2 or TRBV6-3 and TRBJ2-1, with 10 bases fitting TRBD1. Trimming took 7 bases from V and 8 from J; bases not matched to a gene: 11. The CDR3 runs to 15 residues. Germline V gives CDR1 MNHEY, CDR2 SVGEGT. CDR3 DNA: TGTGCCAGCACCCGACAGGGGGCTGGTTTTTATGAGCAGTTCTTC. Protein product: CASTRQGAGFYEQFF.

Only a few counts were recorded for this clonotype. The chain carries TRBV19 and TRBJ2-7; 9 nucleotides align to TRBD2. Germline V CDR1 and CDR2: LNHDA, SQIVND (reference sequence). The CDR3 is made up of 13 amino acids. J was trimmed by 5 bases and V by 8 bases; bases with no gene match: 7. DNA of the CDR3: TGTGCCAGTGGACCGGGACTAGCCCACGAGCAGTACTTC. Protein: CASGPGLAHEQYF.

This sequence joins TRBV10-3 and TRBJ2-3, with 9 bases matching TRBD2. The CDR3 runs to 17 residues. With 6 bases clipped from V and 5 bases from J, the junction kept 15 bases outside the gene matches. Germline V gene data show CDR1 as ENHRY and CDR2 as SYGVKD. The CDR3 bases are TGTGCCATCAGCGACCCTTCCCGCGGGGGGGTTGGAGATACGCAGTATTTT. Translation gives CAISDPSRGGVGDTQYF.